This T cell receptor beta chain was identified in a study of shared clonotypes between healthy human individuals. A note on this clone: Its antigen is undetermined.

Overall study results and limits: Sharing across four donors was highest in naive CD4 (around 5%) and lowest in memory CD8 (about 0.4%).

The CDR3 is made up of 15 amino acids. Germline V gene lookup returns CDR1 KGHSH and CDR2 LQKENI. V lost 4 bases, J lost 0 bases, and 2 bases stayed unmatched. The method was immunoSEQ multiplex PCR; TCRdb's version includes in-frame clones alone and lacks a portion of them. The repertoire holds some 500,000 clones, with 90% to 96% as singletons. Sequenced: naive CD4+ T cells sorted from blood. Noted subset: CD45RA+ positively selected. The rearrangement uses TRBV18 and TRBJ2-3; 9 bases match TRBD2. The TCR originated in a woman aged 30 to 39 in good health. Written as DNA, the CDR3 is TGTGCCAGCTCACACGGACTAGCGAGCACAGATACGCAGTATTTT. Translated, it gives CASSHGLASTDTQYF.